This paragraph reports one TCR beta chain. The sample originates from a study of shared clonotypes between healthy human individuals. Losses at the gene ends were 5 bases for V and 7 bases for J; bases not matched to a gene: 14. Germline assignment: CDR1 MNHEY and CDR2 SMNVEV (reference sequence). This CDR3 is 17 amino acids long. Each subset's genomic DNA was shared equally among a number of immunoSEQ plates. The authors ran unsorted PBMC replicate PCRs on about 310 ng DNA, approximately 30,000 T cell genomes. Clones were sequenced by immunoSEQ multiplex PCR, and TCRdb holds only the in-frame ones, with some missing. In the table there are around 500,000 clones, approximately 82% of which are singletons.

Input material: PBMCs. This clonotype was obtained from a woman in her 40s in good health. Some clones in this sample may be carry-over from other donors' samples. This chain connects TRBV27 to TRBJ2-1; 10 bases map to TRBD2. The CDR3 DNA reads TGTGCCAGCAGTCCTTACCAAAGCGGGAGGGCCGGGAATGAGCAGTTCTTC. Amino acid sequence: CASSPYQSGRAGNEQFF.